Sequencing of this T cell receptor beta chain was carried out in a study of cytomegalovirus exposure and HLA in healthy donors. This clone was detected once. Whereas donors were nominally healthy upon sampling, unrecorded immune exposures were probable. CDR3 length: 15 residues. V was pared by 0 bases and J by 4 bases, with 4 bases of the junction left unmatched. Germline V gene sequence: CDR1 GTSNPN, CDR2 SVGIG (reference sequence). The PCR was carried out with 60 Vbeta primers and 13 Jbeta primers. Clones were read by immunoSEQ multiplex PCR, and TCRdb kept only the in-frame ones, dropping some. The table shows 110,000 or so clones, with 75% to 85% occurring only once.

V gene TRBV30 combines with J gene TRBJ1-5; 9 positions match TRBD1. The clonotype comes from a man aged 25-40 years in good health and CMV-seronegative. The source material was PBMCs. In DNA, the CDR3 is TGTGCCTGGAGTGTAGCACAGGGGGCGAATCAGCCCCAGCATTTT. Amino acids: CAWSVAQGANQPQHF.